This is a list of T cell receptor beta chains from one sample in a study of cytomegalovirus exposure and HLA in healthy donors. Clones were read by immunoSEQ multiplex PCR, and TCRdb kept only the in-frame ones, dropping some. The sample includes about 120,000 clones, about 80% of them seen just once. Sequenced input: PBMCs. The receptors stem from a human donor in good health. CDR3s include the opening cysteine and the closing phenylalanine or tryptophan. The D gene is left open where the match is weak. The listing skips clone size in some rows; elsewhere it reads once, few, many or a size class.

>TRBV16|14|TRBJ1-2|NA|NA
TGTGCCAGCAGCAATTTACAGGGACCCTATGGCTACACCTTC
CASSNLQGPYGYTF
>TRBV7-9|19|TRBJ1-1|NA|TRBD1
TGTGCCAGCAGCTTAGCGGGGGGCAGGGGGCCAGTTGGTGACACTGAAGCTTTCTTT
CASSLAGGRGPVGDTEAFF
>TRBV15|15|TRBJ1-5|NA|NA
TGTGCCACCAGCAGAGATCCGGGAAGCAATCAGCCCCAGCATTTT
CATSRDPGSNQPQHF
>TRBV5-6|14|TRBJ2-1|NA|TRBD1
TGTGCCAGCAGCCCCGGACAGGGGGCTTATGAGCAGTTCTTC
CASSPGQGAYEQFF
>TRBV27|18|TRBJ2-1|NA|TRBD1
TGTGCCAGCAGTCCCAAACCGCCGACAGGGGGTGATTTCAATGAGCAGTTCTTC
CASSPKPPTGGDFNEQFF
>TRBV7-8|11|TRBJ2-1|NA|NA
TGTGCCAGCAGCTTGGCCAATGAGCAGTTCTTC
CASSLANEQFF
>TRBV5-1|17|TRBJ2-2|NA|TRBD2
TGCGCCAGCAGCTTGGATTCTAGCGGGGGGTTTACCGGGGAGCTGTTTTTT
CASSLDSSGGFTGELFF
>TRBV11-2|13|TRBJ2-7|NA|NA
TGTGCCAGCAGCTTAGATAGCGGTATCGAGCAGTACTTC
CASSLDSGIEQYF
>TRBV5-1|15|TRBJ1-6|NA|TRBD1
TGCGCCAGCAGCCCGATCGCGACAGGGGAATCACCCCTCCACTTT
CASSPIATGESPLHF
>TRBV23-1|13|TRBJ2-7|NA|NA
TGCGCCAAAGCCCCGGACACCTCCTACGAGCAGTACTTC
CAKAPDTSYEQYF
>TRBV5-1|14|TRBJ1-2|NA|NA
TGCGCCAGCAGCTTAGGGGACTCGGGCTATGGCTACACCTTC
CASSLGDSGYGYTF
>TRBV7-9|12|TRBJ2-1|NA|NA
TGTTCCAGCAGCTTATTCAGCGGGGAGCAGTTCTTC
CSSSLFSGEQFF
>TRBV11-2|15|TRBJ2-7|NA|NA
TGTGCCAGCAGCCTCTATCGCGGGGGCACCTACGAGCAGTACTTC
CASSLYRGGTYEQYF
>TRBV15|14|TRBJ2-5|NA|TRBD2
TGTGCCACCTGGACTAGCGGGGGAGGTGAGACCCAGTACTTC
CATWTSGGGETQYF
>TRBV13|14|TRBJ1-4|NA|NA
TGTGCCAGCAGCTTAGGCGTCGCAGGGGAAAAACTGTTTTTT
CASSLGVAGEKLFF
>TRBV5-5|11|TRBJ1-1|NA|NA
NA
CASSKDSSSGF
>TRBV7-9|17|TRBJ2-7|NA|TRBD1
TGTTCCAGCAGCTTAGGGGACCACCGGGACAGGGGATACGAGCAGTACTTC
CSSSLGDHRDRGYEQYF
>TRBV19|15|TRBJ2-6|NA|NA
TGTGCCTCAACCAGGGTGCGGTCTGGGGCCAACGTCCTGACTTTC
CASTRVRSGANVLTF
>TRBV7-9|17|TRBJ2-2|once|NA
TGTGCCAGCAGTTTCTCTTCACCTAGTATACACACCGGGGAGCTGTTTTTT
CASSFSSPSIHTGELFF
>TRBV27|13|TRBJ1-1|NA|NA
TGTGCCAGCAGTTTTGGGGGGGGTACTGAAGCTTTCTTT
CASSFGGGTEAFF
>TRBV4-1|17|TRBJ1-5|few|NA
TGCGCCAGCAGCCAAGATCATGGCAGTGGGAGTGATCAGCCCCAGCATTTT
CASSQDHGSGSDQPQHF
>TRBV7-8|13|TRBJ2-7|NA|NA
TGTGCCAGCAGCCCTTCTGGGGAGACGGAGCAGTACTTC
CASSPSGETEQYF